One sample yielded the 6 T cell receptor beta chains listed below, sequenced in a study of T-cell memory formation after mild COVID-19. TCRdb processed the 5' RACE reads anew with MiXCR; each CDR3 protein has one entry. This sample carries under 350,000 distinct CDR3 sequences, roughly 17% of them seen once, and the ten largest clones take 22%. The sequencing input was PBMCs or a T cell subset sorted from them (not recorded which). These receptors were obtained from a man between 18 and 29 years old who had mild COVID-19 (a few samples of this study predate the infection). Cell type and time point are not known.

The rearrangement links TRBV6-6 to TRBJ2-5; the match to TRBD2 covers 10 bases. Germline V gene data show CDR1 as MNHNY and CDR2 as SVGAGI (reference sequence). The CDR3 extends over 14 amino acids. The ends lost 9 bases at V and 3 bases at J; junction bases unmatched: 7. CDR3 region: CASRWGTSEETQYF. The CDR3 DNA follows: TGTGCCAGTCGATGGGGGACTAGCGAAGAGACCCAGTACTTC.

The J gene is TRBJ1-5, the V gene TRBV29-1; a possible D gene is TRBD1 (6 bases). This CDR3 region has 12 residues. Germline CDR1 SQVTM, CDR2 ANQGSEA. The ends were cut back, 7 bases at V and 7 bases at J, with 14 bases in the middle. The CDR3 bases are TGCAGCGCAACAGGGCCCGGCCAGCCCCAGCATTTT. Amino acid sequence: CSATGPGQPQHF.

This clonotype was observed many times. The chain carries TRBV5-6 and TRBJ1-2, with D possibly matching TRBD1 (5 bases). The CDR3 is made up of 13 amino acids. V lost 4 bases, J lost 4 bases, and 11 bases lay in between. The V gene's germline CDR1 is SGHDT and CDR2 YYEEEE. The CDR3 sequence: CASSAGGLYGYTF. The CDR3 nucleotides are TGTGCCAGCAGCGCCGGGGGACTCTATGGCTACACCTTC.

This clonotype showed up just a few times. DNA for the CDR3: TGTGCCAGCAGCGTACCAGAAAACCTCAATACGCAGTATTTT. This codes for CASSVPENLNTQYF. The chain joins TRBV9 to TRBJ2-3; no definite D call. V shed 1 base and J shed 7 bases, with 13 bases lying between them. From germline, CDR1 is SGDLS and CDR2 YYNGEE. This CDR3 is built from 14 residues.

The chain combines TRBV7-2 with TRBJ1-1; D call uncertain. V was trimmed by 5 bases and J by 3 bases, leaving 10 bases between them. The CDR3 runs to 13 residues. Looked up from germline, CDR1 is SGHTA and CDR2 is FQGNSA. The CDR3 DNA is TGTGCCAGCAGCCCGCCCGCTTACACTGAAGCTTTCTTT. It encodes CASSPPAYTEAFF.

The chain links TRBV4-1 to TRBJ1-3, with 12 bases fitting TRBD1. There are 16 residues in the CDR3. After removal of 4 bases from V and 3 bases from J, the junction contained 4 bases not matched to a gene. Germline-derived CDR1 and CDR2 are MGHRA and YSYEKL. CDR3 sequence (DNA): TGCGCCAGCAGCCCGGGACAGGGGGCACGTGGAAACACCATATATTTT. Its protein is CASSPGQGARGNTIYF.